This is a list of T cell receptor beta chains from one sample in a study of technical replicates of blood from four donors. Generated by immunoSEQ multiplex PCR, the TCRdb table keeps only in-frame clones and is missing some. The sample has roughly 66,000 clones; approximately 83% are singletons. The sample taken for sequencing was PBMCs. All receptors derive from a human donor in good health. Some clones in this sample may be carry-over from other donors' samples. Each CDR3 is given with its conserved first and last residue. The D gene is left open where the match is weak. Size tells how often a clone was seen (once, few, many) or the class of an expanded clone, and some rows leave it out.

abundance: once; d_gene: TRBD2; v_gene: TRBV7-3; j_gene: TRBJ2-3; CDR3aa: CASSLRGGSTDTQYF
abundance: NA; d_gene: NA; v_gene: TRBV7-9; j_gene: TRBJ1-2; CDR3aa: CASSLASARFYGYTF
abundance: NA; d_gene: NA; v_gene: TRBV29-1; j_gene: TRBJ2-5; CDR3aa: CSPRIGGAETQYF
abundance: NA; d_gene: TRBD1; v_gene: TRBV4-3; j_gene: TRBJ2-7; CDR3aa: CASSQEQGAYEQYF
abundance: NA; d_gene: NA; v_gene: TRBV6-5; j_gene: TRBJ2-4; CDR3aa: CASSYSQGNIQYF
abundance: few; d_gene: TRBD1; v_gene: TRBV5-1; j_gene: TRBJ1-6; CDR3aa: CASSSTTGGGSPLHF
abundance: NA; d_gene: NA; v_gene: TRBV5-4; j_gene: TRBJ1-2; CDR3aa: CASSLGWASGYTF
abundance: NA; d_gene: NA; v_gene: TRBV2; j_gene: TRBJ1-4; CDR3aa: CASTSRANEKLFF
abundance: NA; d_gene: NA; v_gene: TRBV7-2; j_gene: TRBJ2-7; CDR3aa: CASSLGRYYEQYF
abundance: NA; d_gene: NA; v_gene: TRBV7-5; j_gene: TRBJ1-5; CDR3aa: CVIGRRNQPQHF
abundance: NA; d_gene: TRBD2; v_gene: TRBV4-2; j_gene: TRBJ2-1; CDR3aa: CASSQGLAGGGNEQFF
abundance: NA; d_gene: NA; v_gene: TRBV11-2; j_gene: TRBJ2-1; CDR3aa: CASSLVRNEQFF
abundance: NA; d_gene: NA; v_gene: TRBV21-1; j_gene: TRBJ1-1; CDR3aa: CASSKGATPTAEAFF
abundance: NA; d_gene: TRBD1; v_gene: TRBV5-1; j_gene: TRBJ2-1; CDR3aa: CASSSGQGGNEQFF
abundance: NA; d_gene: TRBD1; v_gene: TRBV29-1; j_gene: TRBJ2-7; CDR3aa: CSAGQGSYEQYF
abundance: NA; d_gene: NA; v_gene: TRBV6-5; j_gene: TRBJ1-1; CDR3aa: CASTSQGLNTEAFF
abundance: NA; d_gene: TRBD1; v_gene: TRBV4-3; j_gene: TRBJ2-7; CDR3aa: CASSQEQGVLYEQYF
abundance: NA; d_gene: NA; v_gene: TRBV29-1; j_gene: TRBJ1-4; CDR3aa: CSPDSGGWGEKLFF
abundance: NA; d_gene: TRBD1; v_gene: TRBV7-8; j_gene: TRBJ2-7; CDR3aa: CASSEGQLYEQYF
abundance: few; d_gene: NA; v_gene: TRBV11-1; j_gene: TRBJ2-2; CDR3aa: CASSLLSGIGELFF
abundance: NA; d_gene: TRBD2; v_gene: TRBV4-3; j_gene: TRBJ2-7; CDR3aa: CASSQVSGGFGEQYF
abundance: NA; d_gene: TRBD2; v_gene: TRBV18; j_gene: TRBJ2-3; CDR3aa: CASSPLAGDSDTQYF
abundance: NA; d_gene: TRBD1; v_gene: TRBV5-5; j_gene: TRBJ2-7; CDR3aa: CASSLRDRGLEQYF
abundance: NA; d_gene: NA; v_gene: TRBV7-8; j_gene: TRBJ1-1; CDR3aa: CASSLAGGQVGTEAFF
abundance: NA; d_gene: TRBD1; v_gene: TRBV9; j_gene: TRBJ1-4; CDR3aa: CASSVDRVNEKLFF
abundance: NA; d_gene: TRBD1; v_gene: TRBV4-3; j_gene: TRBJ2-7; CDR3aa: CASSQGVGGFYEQYF
abundance: NA; d_gene: NA; v_gene: TRBV2; j_gene: TRBJ1-6; CDR3aa: CASIPTVGDSPLHF
abundance: NA; d_gene: TRBD2; v_gene: TRBV7-8; j_gene: TRBJ2-1; CDR3aa: CASSRTSGGVSYNEQFF
abundance: once; d_gene: TRBD1; v_gene: TRBV7-3; j_gene: TRBJ1-1; CDR3aa: CASSQGQGAGSEAFF
abundance: NA; d_gene: NA; v_gene: TRBV7-8; j_gene: TRBJ2-7; CDR3aa: CASSLDSSYEQYF
abundance: NA; d_gene: NA; v_gene: TRBV18; j_gene: TRBJ1-5; CDR3aa: CASSIDSPSNSNQPQHF
abundance: NA; d_gene: TRBD2; v_gene: TRBV6-5; j_gene: TRBJ2-5; CDR3aa: CASSYRAGGQETQYF
abundance: few; d_gene: NA; v_gene: TRBV5-1; j_gene: TRBJ1-1; CDR3aa: CASSPGGVNTEAFF
abundance: NA; d_gene: NA; v_gene: TRBV5-1; j_gene: TRBJ2-2; CDR3aa: CASSPTGKNTGELFF
abundance: NA; d_gene: TRBD2; v_gene: TRBV5-8; j_gene: TRBJ2-3; CDR3aa: CASSLLAGYSTDTQYF
abundance: NA; d_gene: TRBD1; v_gene: TRBV2; j_gene: TRBJ1-5; CDR3aa: CASSEQGAVNQPQHF
abundance: NA; d_gene: TRBD1; v_gene: TRBV5-1; j_gene: TRBJ2-5; CDR3aa: CASSNTGVQETQYF
abundance: NA; d_gene: TRBD2; v_gene: TRBV6-5; j_gene: TRBJ2-1; CDR3aa: CASSYSAGGPDEQFF
abundance: NA; d_gene: TRBD2; v_gene: TRBV7-3; j_gene: TRBJ2-1; CDR3aa: CASSPAVGLAGENEQFF
abundance: NA; d_gene: TRBD2; v_gene: TRBV9; j_gene: TRBJ2-1; CDR3aa: CASSGARRRGGNEQFF
abundance: NA; d_gene: TRBD2; v_gene: TRBV10-3; j_gene: TRBJ2-1; CDR3aa: CAISAGDEQFF
abundance: once; d_gene: NA; v_gene: TRBV7-9; j_gene: TRBJ2-5; CDR3aa: CASSLEFGPGYF
abundance: few; d_gene: NA; v_gene: TRBV7-3; j_gene: TRBJ2-3; CDR3aa: CASSLRGTGTDTQYF
abundance: NA; d_gene: NA; v_gene: TRBV14; j_gene: TRBJ2-1; CDR3aa: CASSQDPEDPEAHRDEQFF
abundance: NA; d_gene: NA; v_gene: TRBV6-5; j_gene: TRBJ1-3; CDR3aa: CASSSGPSGNTIYF
abundance: NA; d_gene: NA; v_gene: TRBV5-4; j_gene: TRBJ2-3; CDR3aa: CASSSAARAGDTQYF
abundance: NA; d_gene: TRBD1; v_gene: TRBV10-3; j_gene: TRBJ1-1; CDR3aa: CAISNLPGQELNTEAFF